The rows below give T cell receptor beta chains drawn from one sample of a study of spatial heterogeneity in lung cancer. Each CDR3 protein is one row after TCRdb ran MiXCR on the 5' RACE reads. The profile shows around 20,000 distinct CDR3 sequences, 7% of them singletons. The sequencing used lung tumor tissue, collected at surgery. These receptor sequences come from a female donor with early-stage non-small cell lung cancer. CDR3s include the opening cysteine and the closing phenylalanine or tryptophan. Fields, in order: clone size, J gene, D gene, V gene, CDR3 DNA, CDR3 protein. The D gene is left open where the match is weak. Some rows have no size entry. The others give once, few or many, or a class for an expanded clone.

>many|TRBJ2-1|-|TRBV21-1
TGTGCCAGCAGCAAATACCCAGGGACAGGGAGGAATGAGCAGTTCTTC
CASSKYPGTGRNEQFF
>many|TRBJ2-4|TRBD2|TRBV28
TGTGCCAGCAGTCCGACTAGCGGGGGGAACATTCAGTACTTC
CASSPTSGGNIQYF
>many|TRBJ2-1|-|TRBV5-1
TGCGCCAGCAGCTTGTCCGGCAATGAGCAGTTCTTC
CASSLSGNEQFF
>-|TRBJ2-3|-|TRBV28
TGTGCCAGCAGCAGGGGGGAGGCAGCAGATACGCAGTATTTT
CASSRGEAADTQYF
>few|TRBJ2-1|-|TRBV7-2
TGTGCCAGCAGCACCTCCTCTAGCGAGAGCTCCTACAATGAGCAGTTCTTC
CASSTSSSESSYNEQFF
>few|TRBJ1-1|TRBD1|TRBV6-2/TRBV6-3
TGTGCCAGCAGCCCGGACAGGGTACTCCTCATGAACACTGAAGCTTTCTTT
CASSPDRVLLMNTEAFF
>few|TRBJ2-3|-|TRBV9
TGTGCCAGCAGCCCGGCCGGAGGGCGCACAGATACGCAGTATTTT
CASSPAGGRTDTQYF
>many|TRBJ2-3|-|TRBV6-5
TGTGCCAGTCGGAGGGGGGCCCCCTGGACAGATACGCAGTATTTT
CASRRGAPWTDTQYF
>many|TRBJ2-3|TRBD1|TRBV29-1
TGCAGCGTTGAGACAGGGAGCACAGATACGCAGTATTTT
CSVETGSTDTQYF
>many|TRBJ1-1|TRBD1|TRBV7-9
TGTGCCAGCAGCTTACAAGGGACAGGGGGCGCCCACACTGAAGCTTTCTTT
CASSLQGTGGAHTEAFF
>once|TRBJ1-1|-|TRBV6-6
TGTGCCAGCAGTTACTCGAAGGGGCTCGTTGAAGCTTTCTTT
CASSYSKGLVEAFF
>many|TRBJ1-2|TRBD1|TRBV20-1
TGCAGTGCCAGACCTGGGACAGTTAACTATGGCTACACCTTC
CSARPGTVNYGYTF
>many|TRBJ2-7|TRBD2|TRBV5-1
TGCGCCAGCAGCTTTTTCGGTCAGGGAGGGTCCGAGCAGTACTTC
CASSFFGQGGSEQYF
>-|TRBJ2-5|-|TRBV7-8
TGTGCCAGCAGCCCAGAAGCGGAGAAAGAGACCCAGTACTTC
CASSPEAEKETQYF
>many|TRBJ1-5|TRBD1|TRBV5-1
TGCGCCAGCAAGCCTGGGACAGCCCTTAATCAGCCCCAGCATTTT
CASKPGTALNQPQHF
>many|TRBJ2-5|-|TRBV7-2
TGTGCCAGCAGCTTACTAGGGCTTCAAGAGACCCAGTACTTC
CASSLLGLQETQYF